A selection of T cell receptor beta chains follows, all from one sample in a study of cytomegalovirus exposure and HLA in healthy donors. Sequencing used immunoSEQ multiplex PCR; TCRdb keeps in-frame clones, though not all of them. The sample comprises roughly 200,000 clones, 78% of which are singletons, and approximately 2.9% rests with the top ten. Sequencing used PBMCs. All receptors derive from a female donor in good health and CMV-seronegative. Each CDR3 is given without its conserved first and last residue. The order of the fields is J gene, V gene, CDR3 protein.

>TRBJ2-1|TRBV14
ASSQDLGLAGVYNEQF
>TRBJ1-5|TRBV19
ASSGQRNQPQH
>.|TRBV21-1
ASSKNTGVSYEQY
>TRBJ1-2|TRBV9
ASSVTRQGLDGYT
>TRBJ2-1|TRBV19
ASSMGAVYNEQF
>TRBJ1-4|TRBV30
AWREDPGQGIANEKLF
>TRBJ1-6|TRBV6-6
ASSLGGIDSPLH
>TRBJ2-7|TRBV5-1
ASSREGQGYEQY
>TRBJ2-3|TRBV7-3
ASSFGGREPDTQY
>TRBJ2-5|TRBV25-1
ASSLHRVQETQY
>TRBJ2-3|TRBV7-9
ASSSGLAGATDTQY
>TRBJ1-2|TRBV6-1
ASSVWQYGYT
>TRBJ1-1|TRBV27
ASSLTGGGRSFVNTEAF
>TRBJ2-1|TRBV7-8
ASSLAAGPGNEQF
>TRBJ2-2|TRBV11-3
ASRTGSTGELF
>TRBJ1-1|TRBV5-1
ASSRDRTMNTEAF
>TRBJ2-2|TRBV7-9
ASQGSSTGELF
>TRBJ2-1|TRBV7-3
ASSADSTNEQF
>TRBJ2-7|TRBV6-5
ASTRSGTSDYEQY
>TRBJ2-1|TRBV6-5
ASSYLASYNEQF
>.|TRBV5-1
ASSLLTGPRGSNYEQY
>TRBJ2-5|TRBV18
ASSPIYPGEETQY
>.|TRBV7-9
ASALAAGGRLEQY
>TRBJ2-6|TRBV28
ASSHLTSGRTGANVLT